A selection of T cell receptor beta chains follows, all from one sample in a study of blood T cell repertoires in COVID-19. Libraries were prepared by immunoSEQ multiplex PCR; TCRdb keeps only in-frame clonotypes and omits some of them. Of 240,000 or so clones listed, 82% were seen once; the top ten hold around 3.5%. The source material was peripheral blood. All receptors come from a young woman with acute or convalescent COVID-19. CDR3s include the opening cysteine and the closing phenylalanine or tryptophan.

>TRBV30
CAWRSPGNSPLHF
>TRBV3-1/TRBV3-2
CASSQDGGANVLTF
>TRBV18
CASSPPSGISYEQYF
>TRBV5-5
CASSPTGVNEQFF
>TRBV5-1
CASRIGGTGNTEAFF
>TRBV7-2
CASSLAPQGSGANVLTF
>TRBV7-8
CASSQTGSEAFF
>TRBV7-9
CASSPETGTEAFF
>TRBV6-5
CASSYSTRGALGYTF
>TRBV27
CASSFRRSTDTQYF
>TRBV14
CASSPWDREYEQYF
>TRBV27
CASSSPGTGEYGYTF
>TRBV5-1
CASSLGQGVVTEAFF
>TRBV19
CASSIRLAGAYEQYF
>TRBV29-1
CSVGETGGNQPQHF
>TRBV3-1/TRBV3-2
CASKLGGGTAFF
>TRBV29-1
CSVEGGAGELFF
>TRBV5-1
CASSLFGTGNEKLFF
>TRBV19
CASSRQVAYEQYF
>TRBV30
CAWTSGQGPYEQYF
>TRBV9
CASSVGVASGWSEQFF
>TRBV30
CAWSNSASYNEQFF
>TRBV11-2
CASSLDYYRAETQYF
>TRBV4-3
CASSPGDRPRGTQYF
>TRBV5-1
CASSLLAGYEQYF
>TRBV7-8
CASSLDGGQGRIRVNTQYF
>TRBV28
CASTPAGGSYEQYF
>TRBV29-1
CSVETGGDQPQHF
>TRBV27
CASSLSGFNEAFF
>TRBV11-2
CASSFGDRASNQPQHF
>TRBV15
CATSRQGTKETQYF
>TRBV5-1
CASTPGTGDSPLHF
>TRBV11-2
CASSLEMASGSPGANVLTF
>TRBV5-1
CASSPGGAASYEQYF
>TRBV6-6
CASSYVVRANYGYTF
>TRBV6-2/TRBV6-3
CASSYPRTGVRQPQHF
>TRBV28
CASSFGLAGGTQYF
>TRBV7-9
CASSLEGSSYNSPLHF
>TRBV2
CASSGTTQETQYF
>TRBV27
CASSKGDSTDTQYF
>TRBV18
CASSPTTVNTEAFF
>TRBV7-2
CASSLGVGGPETQYF
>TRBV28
CASSQGNEEKLFF
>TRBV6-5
CASSRQGIAQETQYF
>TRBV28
CASSVGTGWNQPQHF
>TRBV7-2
CASSGRVAYNEQFF
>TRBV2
CASKIDRGREKLFF
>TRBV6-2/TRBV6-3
CASSYSATVMNTEAFF
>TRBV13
CASSQMTSGRYNEQFF
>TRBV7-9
CASSFGTGGRIGQPQHF
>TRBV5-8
CANPSGRTDTQYF
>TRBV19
CATIGRGGQPQHF
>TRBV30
CAWGGQGGDTQYF
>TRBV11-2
CASSLGAARQLFF
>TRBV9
CASSVGQGAGNEQFF
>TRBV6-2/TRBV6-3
CASSRRTGGTEAFF
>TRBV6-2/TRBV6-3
CASSYTLARAYEQYF